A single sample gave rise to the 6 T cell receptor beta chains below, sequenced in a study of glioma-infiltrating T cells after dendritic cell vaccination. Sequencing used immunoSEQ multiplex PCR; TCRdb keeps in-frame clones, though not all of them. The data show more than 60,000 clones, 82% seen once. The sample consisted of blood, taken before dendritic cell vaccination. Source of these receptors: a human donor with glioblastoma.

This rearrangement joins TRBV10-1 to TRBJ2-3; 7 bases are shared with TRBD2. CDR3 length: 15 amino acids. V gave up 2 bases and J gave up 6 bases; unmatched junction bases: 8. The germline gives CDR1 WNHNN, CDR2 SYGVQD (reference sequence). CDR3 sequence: CASSEGTGGRDTQYF. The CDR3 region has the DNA TGCGCCAGCAGTGAGGGGACGGGAGGAAGGGATACGCAGTATTTT.

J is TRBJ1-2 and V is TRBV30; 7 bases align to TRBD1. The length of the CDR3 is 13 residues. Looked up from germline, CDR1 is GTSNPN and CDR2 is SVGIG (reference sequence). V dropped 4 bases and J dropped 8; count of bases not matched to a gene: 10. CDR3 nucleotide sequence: TGTGCCTGGATCCCAGGGGGGAGAGGGGGCTACACCTTC. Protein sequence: CAWIPGGRGGYTF.

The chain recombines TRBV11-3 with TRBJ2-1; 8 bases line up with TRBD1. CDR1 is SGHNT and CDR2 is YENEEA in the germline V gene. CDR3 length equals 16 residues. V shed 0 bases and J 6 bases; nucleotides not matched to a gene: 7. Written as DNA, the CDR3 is TGTGCCAGCAGCTTAGATGGTGGACAGGGTTTCAATGAGCAGTTCTTC. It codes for CASSLDGGQGFNEQFF.

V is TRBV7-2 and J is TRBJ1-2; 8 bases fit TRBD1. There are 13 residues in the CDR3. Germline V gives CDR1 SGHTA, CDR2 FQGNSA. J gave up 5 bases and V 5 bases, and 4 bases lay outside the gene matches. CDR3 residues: CASSPGTGYGYTF. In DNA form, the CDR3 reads TGTGCCAGCAGCCCAGGGACAGGATATGGCTACACCTTC.

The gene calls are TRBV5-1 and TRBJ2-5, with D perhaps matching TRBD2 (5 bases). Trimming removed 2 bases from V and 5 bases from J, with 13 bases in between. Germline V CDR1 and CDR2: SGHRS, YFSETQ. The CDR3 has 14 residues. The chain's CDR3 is CASSLVEGVETQYF. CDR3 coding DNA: TGCGCCAGCAGCTTAGTCGAGGGCGTCGAGACCCAGTACTTC.

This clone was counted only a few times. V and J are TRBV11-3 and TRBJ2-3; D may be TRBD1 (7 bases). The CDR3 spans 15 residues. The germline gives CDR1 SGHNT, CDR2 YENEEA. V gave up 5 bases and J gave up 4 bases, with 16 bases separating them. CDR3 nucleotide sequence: TGTGCCAGCAGCCTTGGAGGGGGCGAGGCAGATACGCAGTATTTT. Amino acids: CASSLGGGEADTQYF. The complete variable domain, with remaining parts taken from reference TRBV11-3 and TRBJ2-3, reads EAGVVQSPRYKIIEKKQPVAFWCNPISGHNTLYWYLQNLGQGPELLIRYENEEAVDDSQLPKDRFSAERLKGVDSTLKIQPAELGDSAVYLCASSLGGGEADTQYFGPGTRLTVL.